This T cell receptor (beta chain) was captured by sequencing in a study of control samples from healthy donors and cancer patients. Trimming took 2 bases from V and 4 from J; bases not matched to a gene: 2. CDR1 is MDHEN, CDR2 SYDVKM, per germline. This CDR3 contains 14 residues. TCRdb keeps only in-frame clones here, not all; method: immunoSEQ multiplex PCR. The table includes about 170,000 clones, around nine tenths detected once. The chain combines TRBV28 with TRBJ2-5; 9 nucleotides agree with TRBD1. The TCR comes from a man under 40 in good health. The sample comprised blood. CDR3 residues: CASSLLTGGETQYF. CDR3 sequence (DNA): TGTGCCAGCAGTTTACTGACAGGGGGAGAGACCCAGTACTTC.